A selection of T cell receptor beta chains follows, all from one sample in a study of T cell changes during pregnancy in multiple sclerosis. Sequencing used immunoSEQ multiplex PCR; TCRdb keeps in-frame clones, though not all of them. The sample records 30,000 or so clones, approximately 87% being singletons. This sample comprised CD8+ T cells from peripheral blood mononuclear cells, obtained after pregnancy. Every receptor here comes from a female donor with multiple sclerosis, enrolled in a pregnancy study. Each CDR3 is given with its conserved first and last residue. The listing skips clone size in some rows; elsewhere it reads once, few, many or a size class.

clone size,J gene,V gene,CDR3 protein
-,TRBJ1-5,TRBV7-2,CASSLRVYSNQPQHF
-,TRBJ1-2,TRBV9,CASSAPRVRPNYGYTF
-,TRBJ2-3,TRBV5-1,CASSSRSRGNTRDTQYF
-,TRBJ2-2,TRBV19,CASKGEGQSNTGELFF
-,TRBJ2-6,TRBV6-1,CASSGEGGSGANVLTF
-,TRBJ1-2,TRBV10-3,CAISESPTAGYTF
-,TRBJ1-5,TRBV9,CASSAEGGNQPQHF
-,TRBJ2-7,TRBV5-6,CASSFGIISYEQYF
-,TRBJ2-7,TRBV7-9,CASSWGGPQQYF
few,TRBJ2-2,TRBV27,CASGTGEAGELFF
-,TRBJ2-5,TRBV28,CASGIAGGHQETQYF
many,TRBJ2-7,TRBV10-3,CAIRPGLAGDEQYF
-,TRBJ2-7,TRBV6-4,CASSAGTGGYEQYF
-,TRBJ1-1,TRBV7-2,CASSLPPRDSNTEAFF
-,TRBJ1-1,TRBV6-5,CASSYGFGGRNTEAFF
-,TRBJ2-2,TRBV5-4,CASSTGLVEGSGELFF
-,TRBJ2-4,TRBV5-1,CASSLMVRGLIKNIQYF
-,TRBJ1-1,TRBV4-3,CASSQEGVTEAFF
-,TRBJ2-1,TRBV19,CASSIVAGAEQQFF
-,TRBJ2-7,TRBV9,CASSENPRGVGTYEQYF
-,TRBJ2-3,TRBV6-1,CASSEVGGGRTDTQYF
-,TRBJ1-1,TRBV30,CAWSKGGIATEAFF
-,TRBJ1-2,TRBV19,CASSDLRAGGYGYTF
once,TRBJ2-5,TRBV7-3,CASSLGDSPMETQYF
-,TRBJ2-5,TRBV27,CASKVGGARETQYF
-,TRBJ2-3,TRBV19,CASSTNRGFADTQYF
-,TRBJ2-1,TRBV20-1,CSARGFNEQFF
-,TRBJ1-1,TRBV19,CASRPRQGPEAFF
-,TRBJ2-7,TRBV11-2,CASSPGLAGQITREQYF
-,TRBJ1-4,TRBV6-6,CASRGQGAVNREKLFF
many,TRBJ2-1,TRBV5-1,CASSFRGAGVDEQFF
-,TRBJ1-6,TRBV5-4,CASSPERGKPLHF
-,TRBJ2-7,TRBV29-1,CSPKTGPLARLSEQYF
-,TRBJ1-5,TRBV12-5,CASGVTSAHSNQPQHF
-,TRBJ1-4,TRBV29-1,CSVWGLGDEKLFF
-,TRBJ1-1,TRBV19,CASSPWTWEGAFF
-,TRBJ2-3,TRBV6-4,CASSSGTGGTDTQYF
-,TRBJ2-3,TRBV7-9,CASSSEAGGVSDTQYF
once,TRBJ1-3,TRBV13,CASSQQGGAFSGNTIYF
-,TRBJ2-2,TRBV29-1,CSVEGQGKNTGELFF
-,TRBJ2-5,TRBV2,CASSEAEETQYF
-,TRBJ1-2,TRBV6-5,CASSYSKGDGYTF
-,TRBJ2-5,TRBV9,CASSERSGGPQRETQYF
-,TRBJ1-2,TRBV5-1,CASSLGETEGGYTF
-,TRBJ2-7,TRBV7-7,CASSLSWEQYF
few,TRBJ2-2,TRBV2,CASSAVGGLTGELFF
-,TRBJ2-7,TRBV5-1,CASRYRASYEQYF
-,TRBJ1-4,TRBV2,CASSGGQGDEKLFF
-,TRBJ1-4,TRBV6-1,CASSVQPGQGNEKLFF
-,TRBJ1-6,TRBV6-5,CASRPGQGYNSPLHF
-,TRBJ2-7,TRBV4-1,CASSQHRTLNSEQYF
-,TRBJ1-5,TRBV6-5,CASRPGQFQPQHF
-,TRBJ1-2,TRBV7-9,CASTPSGGVAGYTF
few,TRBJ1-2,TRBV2,CASRDDRGDGYTF
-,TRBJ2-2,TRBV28,CASSQHPNTGELFF